A single sample is the source of the 10 T cell receptor beta chains below, sequenced in a study of cytomegalovirus exposure and HLA in healthy donors (dated by TCRdb to the late 2010s). The library relied on the immunoSEQ multiplex PCR assay. Sourced from immuneACCESS, this table was stored by TCRdb with only in-frame sequences that have V and J called. A share of the clones is absent; for the studies checked, an unresolved V gene accounts for under half, and the remainder has no known explanation. In all, the sample holds more than 250,000 clones, and about 85% of those were seen once. In total, the top ten clones hold approximately 1.1% of the sample. Sequenced sample: PBMCs. The receptors stem from a woman aged 25 to 45 in good health and CMV-seropositive.

The chain joins TRBV28 to TRBJ2-7, with 9 bases matching TRBD1. Germline V CDR1 and CDR2: MDHEN, SYDVKM. Trimming removed 8 bases from V and 3 bases from J; junction bases left unmatched: 11. The CDR3 has 15 residues. CDR3 residues: CASSMGDRAFYEQYF. CDR3 coding DNA: TGTGCCAGCTCTATGGGGGACAGGGCATTCTACGAGCAGTACTTC.

This chain links TRBV5-1 with TRBJ2-7, with D perhaps assigned TRBD1 or TRBD2 (6 bases each). The V gene's germline CDR1 is SGHRS and CDR2 YFSETQ. The CDR3 runs 13 residues. V gave up 5 bases and J gave up 3 bases, with 12 bases separating them. The DNA of the CDR3 is TGCGCCAGCAGATCGGGGGCCAGCTACGAGCAGTACTTC. As protein: CASRSGASYEQYF.

The chain uses TRBV15 and TRBJ2-7; no clear D. The CDR3 has 14 residues. Trimming stripped 5 bases from V and 5 bases from J, with 16 bases between. Germline assignment: CDR1 LNHNV and CDR2 YYDKDF (reference sequence). CDR3 nucleotides: TGTGCCACCAGCCTCGGTGGTACTGTACACGAGCAGTACTTC. It yields the protein CATSLGGTVHEQYF.

The V gene is TRBV20-1, the J gene TRBJ2-5; 7 bases fit TRBD2. Germline CDR1 is DFQATT and CDR2 is SNEGSKA (reference sequence). This CDR3 region has 11 residues. J was trimmed by 4 bases and V by 6 bases; bases with no gene match: 2. CDR3 sequence (DNA): TGCAGTGCGGTAGCGGGAGAGACCCAGTACTTC. Protein: CSAVAGETQYF.

The chain combines TRBV2 with TRBJ1-4, with D possibly being TRBD1 (5 bases). CDR1 and CDR2 (germline): SNHLY, FYNNEI. The ends were cut back, 7 bases at V and 0 bases at J, with 12 bases in the middle. The CDR3 is made up of 15 amino acids. The CDR3 nucleotides read TGTGCCAGCAAACAGGCCCCTGCAACTAATGAAAAACTGTTTTTT. Residues: CASKQAPATNEKLFF.

The chain recombines TRBV7-2 with TRBJ1-6; D is perhaps TRBD1 (6 bases). Germline CDR1 reads SGHTA; CDR2 reads FQGNSA. Trimming stripped 7 bases from V and 5 bases from J, with 15 bases between. CDR3 length equals 15 residues. CDR3 sequence (DNA): TGTGCCAGCACCCGTGGTCGGGGGCATAATTCACCCCTCCACTTT. Its translation: CASTRGRGHNSPLHF.

This chain's CDR3 is CASSLGTSGRGWGYEQYF. Here the CDR3 DNA reads TGCGCCAGCAGCTTAGGGACTAGCGGGAGGGGATGGGGCTACGAGCAGTACTTC. The chain carries TRBV5-1 and TRBJ2-7; 16 bases are a match to TRBD2. The CDR3 sequence is 18 residues long. Trimming at V came to 2 bases and at J to 3 bases, leaving 8 bases not matched to a gene. Germline V gene data show CDR1 as SGHRS and CDR2 as YFSETQ. Based on the CDR3 plus reference TRBV5-1 and TRBJ2-7, the full variable domain is KAGVTQTPRYLIKTRGQQVTLSCSPISGHRSVSWYQQTPGQGLQFLFEYFSETQRNKGNFPGRFSGRQFSNSRSEMNVSTLELGDSALYLCASSLGTSGRGWGYEQYFGPGTRLTVT.

V gene TRBV11-3 combines with J gene TRBJ2-1, with 14 bases identical to TRBD2. The CDR3 has 17 amino acids. The germline gives CDR1 SGHNT, CDR2 YENEEA. The ends lost 0 bases at V and 8 bases at J; junction bases unmatched: 6. The CDR3 reads CASSLDRGLAGEHEQFF. CDR3 DNA sequence: TGTGCCAGCAGCTTAGATCGGGGACTAGCGGGAGAGCATGAGCAGTTCTTC. Variable domain in full (rest from reference TRBV11-3 and TRBJ2-1): EAGVVQSPRYKIIEKKQPVAFWCNPISGHNTLYWYLQNLGQGPELLIRYENEEAVDDSQLPKDRFSAERLKGVDSTLKIQPAELGDSAVYLCASSLDRGLAGEHEQFFGPGTRLTVL.

J is TRBJ2-1 and V is TRBV4-3; 10 bases map to TRBD2. V was clipped by 1 base and J by 1 base; unmatched bases: 4. Per the germline V gene, CDR1 is LGHNA and CDR2 is YSLEER. The CDR3 spans 17 residues. The CDR3 protein is CASSQAPSGSSYNEQFF. The CDR3 region has the DNA TGCGCCAGCAGCCAAGCCCCTAGCGGGAGTTCCTACAATGAGCAGTTCTTC.

The chain carries TRBV7-4 and TRBJ1-5; maybe TRBD1 (5 bases). CDR3 length: 15 amino acids. V was clipped by 5 bases and J by 6 bases, with 17 bases between them. Germline CDR1 and CDR2: SGHVT and SQSDAQ. The CDR3 DNA reads TGTGCCAGCAGCCCCGGGACCCCGGGCGGTCAGCCCCAGCATTTT. Residues: CASSPGTPGGQPQHF.